This TCR beta chain stems from a study of T cells in Graves' hyperthyroidism and ophthalmopathy. The investigators amplified TCR beta CDR3 regions from RNA transcripts. HTBI primers were the set used in a first-round RT-PCR of the TCR CDR3. TCRdb passed the multiplex PCR reads through MiXCR, listing each CDR3 protein once. The sample lists about 610,000 distinct CDR3 sequences, around 16% occurring once. This clonotype occurred many times. This CDR3 has 16 residues. V was shortened by 7 bases and J by 0 bases, with 19 bases between the two germline ends. Per the germline V gene, CDR1 is SNHLY and CDR2 is FYNNEI.

The sequence came from a woman aged 40 to 55 with Graves' ophthalmopathy. This chain uses TRBV2 with TRBJ2-7, with D perhaps TRBD2 (6 bases). The specimen was blood. The CDR3 here is CASTYSSTGVSYEQYF. For the CDR3, the DNA is TGTGCCAGCACCTATTCCTCAACGGGAGTCTCCTACGAGCAGTACTTC.